This TCR beta chain was sequenced during a study of shared clonotypes between healthy human individuals. Looking at the study overall: Participating donors consisted of a couple of women and a few men aged 18 to 49.

Using immunoSEQ multiplex PCR, the repertoire was profiled, and TCRdb retains in-frame clones only, with some absent. The table has about 2.4 million clones, around 90% seen once. Deletions cut 7 bases from V and 8 bases from J, with 17 bases between. Germline assignment: CDR1 SGHTA and CDR2 FQGNSA. CDR3 length: 13 amino acids. Sequencing used naive CD4+ T cells sorted from blood. Indicated subset: CD45RA+ positively selected. This TCR came from a man aged 18 to 30 in good health. The rearrangement uses TRBV7-2 and TRBJ1-2; perhaps TRBD1 as D (5 bases). In nucleotides, the CDR3 is TGTGCCAGCACCCCCCGGGGCCGGGAAGGCTACACCTTC. Translation: CASTPRGREGYTF.